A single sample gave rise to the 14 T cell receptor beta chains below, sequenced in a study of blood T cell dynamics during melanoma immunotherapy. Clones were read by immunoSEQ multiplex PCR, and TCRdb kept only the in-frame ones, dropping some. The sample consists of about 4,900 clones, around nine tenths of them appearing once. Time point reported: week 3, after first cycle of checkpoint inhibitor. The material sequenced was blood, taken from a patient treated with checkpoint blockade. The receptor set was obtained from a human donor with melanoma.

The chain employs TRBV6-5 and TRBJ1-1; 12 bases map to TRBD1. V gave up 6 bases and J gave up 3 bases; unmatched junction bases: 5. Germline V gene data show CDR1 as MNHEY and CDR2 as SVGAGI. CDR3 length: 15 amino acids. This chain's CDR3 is CASRGQGASDTEAFF. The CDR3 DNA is TGTGCCAGCAGGGGACAGGGGGCTTCAGACACTGAAGCTTTCTTT.

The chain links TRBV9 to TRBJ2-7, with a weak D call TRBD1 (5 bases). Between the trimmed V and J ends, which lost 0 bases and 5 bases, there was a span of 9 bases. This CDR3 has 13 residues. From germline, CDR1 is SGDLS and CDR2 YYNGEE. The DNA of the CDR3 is TGTGCCAGCAGCGTAGTTAGGGGCCACGAGCAGTACTTC. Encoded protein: CASSVVRGHEQYF.

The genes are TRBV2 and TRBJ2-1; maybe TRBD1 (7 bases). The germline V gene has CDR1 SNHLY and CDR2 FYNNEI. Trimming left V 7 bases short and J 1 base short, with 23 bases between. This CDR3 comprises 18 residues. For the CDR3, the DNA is TGTGCCAGCAAACCGGGACAGTCCCTAGCGCGGTCCTACAATGAGCAGTTCTTC. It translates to CASKPGQSLARSYNEQFF.

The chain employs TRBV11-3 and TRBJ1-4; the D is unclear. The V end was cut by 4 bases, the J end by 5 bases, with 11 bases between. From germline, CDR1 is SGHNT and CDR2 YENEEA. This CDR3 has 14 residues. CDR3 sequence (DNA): TGTGCCAGCAGCTCCCCCAACCCCAATGAAAAACTGTTTTTT. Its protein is CASSSPNPNEKLFF.

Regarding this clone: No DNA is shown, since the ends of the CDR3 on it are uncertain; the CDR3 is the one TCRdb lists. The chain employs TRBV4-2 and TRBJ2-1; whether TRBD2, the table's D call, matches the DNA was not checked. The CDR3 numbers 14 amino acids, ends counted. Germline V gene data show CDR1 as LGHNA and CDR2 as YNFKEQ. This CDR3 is CASSQVGSGSPLFF.

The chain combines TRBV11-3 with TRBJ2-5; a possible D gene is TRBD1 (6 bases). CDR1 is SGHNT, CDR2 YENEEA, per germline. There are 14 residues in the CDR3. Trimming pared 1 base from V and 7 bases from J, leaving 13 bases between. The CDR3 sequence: CASSLGSETGTQYF. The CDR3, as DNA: TGTGCCAGCAGCTTAGGGTCAGAGACAGGGACCCAGTACTTC.

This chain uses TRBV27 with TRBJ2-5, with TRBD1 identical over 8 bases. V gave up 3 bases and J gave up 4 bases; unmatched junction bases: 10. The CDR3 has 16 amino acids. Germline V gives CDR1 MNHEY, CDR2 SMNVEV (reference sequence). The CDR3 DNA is TGTGCCAGCAGTTTGAGGGCAGGGGGCTGGGTAGAGACCCAGTACTTC. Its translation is CASSLRAGGWVETQYF.

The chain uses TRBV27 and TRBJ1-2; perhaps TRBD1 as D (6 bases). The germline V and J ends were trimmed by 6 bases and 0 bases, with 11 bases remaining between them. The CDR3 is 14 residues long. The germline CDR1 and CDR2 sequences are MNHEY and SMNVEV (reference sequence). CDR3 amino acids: CASRETGANYGYTF. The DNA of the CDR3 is TGTGCCAGCAGAGAGACAGGAGCTAACTATGGCTACACCTTC.

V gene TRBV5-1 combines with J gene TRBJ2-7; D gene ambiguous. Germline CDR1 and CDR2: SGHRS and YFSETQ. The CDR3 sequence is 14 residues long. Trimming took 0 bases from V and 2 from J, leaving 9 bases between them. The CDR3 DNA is TGCGCCAGCAGCTTGGTGGGTCCTCCCTACGAGCAGTACTTC. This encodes CASSLVGPPYEQYF.

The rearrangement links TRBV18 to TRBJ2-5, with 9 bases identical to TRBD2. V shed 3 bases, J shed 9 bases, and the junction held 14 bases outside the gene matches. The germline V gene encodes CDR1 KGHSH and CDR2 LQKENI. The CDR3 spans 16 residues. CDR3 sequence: CASSPGQSLRGGAQYF. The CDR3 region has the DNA TGTGCCAGCTCACCCGGACAGTCTCTCCGCGGGGGGGCCCAGTACTTC.

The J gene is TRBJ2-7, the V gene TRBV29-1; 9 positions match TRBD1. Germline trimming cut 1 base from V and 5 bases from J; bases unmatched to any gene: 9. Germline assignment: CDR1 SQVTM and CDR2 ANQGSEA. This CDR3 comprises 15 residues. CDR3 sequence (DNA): TGCAGCGTTGAAGGGGGGGGACAGGGCCTCAACGAGCAGTACTTC. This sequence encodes CSVEGGGQGLNEQYF.

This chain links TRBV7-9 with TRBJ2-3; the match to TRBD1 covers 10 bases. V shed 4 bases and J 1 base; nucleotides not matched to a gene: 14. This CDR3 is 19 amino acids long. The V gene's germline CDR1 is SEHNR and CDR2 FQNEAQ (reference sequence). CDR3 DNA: TGTGCCAGCAGCTCAACCTCTTGGACAGGGGGGTACGGCACAGATACGCAGTATTTT. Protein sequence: CASSSTSWTGGYGTDTQYF.

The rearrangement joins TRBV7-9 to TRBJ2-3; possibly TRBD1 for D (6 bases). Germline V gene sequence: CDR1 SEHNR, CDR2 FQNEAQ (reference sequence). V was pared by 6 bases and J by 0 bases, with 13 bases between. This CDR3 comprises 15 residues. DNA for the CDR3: TGTGCCAGCAGTCCGCAGGGGTCTAGCACAGATACGCAGTATTTT. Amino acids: CASSPQGSSTDTQYF.

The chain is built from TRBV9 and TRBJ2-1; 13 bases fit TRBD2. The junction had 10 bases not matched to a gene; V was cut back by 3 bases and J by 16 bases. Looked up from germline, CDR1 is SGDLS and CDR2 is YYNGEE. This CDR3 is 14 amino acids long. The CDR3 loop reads CASSGDGLAGENFF. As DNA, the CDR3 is TGTGCCAGCAGCGGTGACGGACTAGCGGGAGAAAATTTCTTC.